One and the same sample provided the 14 T cell receptor beta chains below, sequenced in a study of response to subunit inactivated influenza vaccine. In TCRdb, the RT-PCR reads were re-called with MiXCR into one record per CDR3 protein. This sample has roughly 540,000 distinct CDR3 sequences, with roughly 25% found just once. This sample also belongs to another study, concerning T cells expressing NK-cell markers. That source adds: Template switching by 5'RACE with UMIs generated the TCR beta cDNA.

Source: CD4+ T cells sorted from PBMCs, taken approximately 13 days after vaccination. The receptors come from a man over 45 who received an inactivated influenza vaccine.

This chain connects TRBV7-2 to TRBJ2-3, with 7 bases lining up with TRBD2. This CDR3 has 14 amino acids. Per the germline V gene, CDR1 is SGHTA and CDR2 is FQGNSA. J lost 2 bases, V lost 5 bases, and 4 bases had no gene match. CDR3 residues: CASSRAGFTDTQYF. In nucleotides, the CDR3 is TGTGCCAGCAGCCGAGCGGGATTCACAGATACGCAGTATTTT.

The chain combines TRBV10-3 with TRBJ1-1; weak D call: TRBD1 (6 bases). V was cut by 3 bases and J by 7 bases, with 18 bases left in between. Germline CDR1 and CDR2: ENHRY and SYGVKD. The CDR3 totals 15 residues. CDR3 protein: CAISEITGTLSEAFF. For the CDR3, the DNA is TGTGCCATCAGTGAAATCACAGGGACGTTGAGTGAAGCTTTCTTT.

The genes are TRBV5-1 and TRBJ2-5; 8 nucleotides line up with TRBD2. The V segment lost 0 bases and the J segment 2 bases; nucleotides outside the gene matches: 3. CDR1 SGHRS and CDR2 YFSETQ come from the germline V gene. The CDR3 totals 15 residues. CDR3 protein: CASSLGLALQETQYF. The CDR3, as DNA: TGCGCCAGCAGCTTGGGACTAGCGTTGCAAGAGACCCAGTACTTC.

The chain joins TRBV6-1 to TRBJ1-2; D gene unclear. The length of the CDR3 is 14 residues. Trimming cost V 5 bases and J 6 bases, with 16 bases left between them. Germline CDR1 and CDR2: MNHNS and SASEGT. The CDR3 DNA sequence: TGTGCCAGCAGTCTGTTCGGTGGGGTACATGGCTACACCTTC. It is translated as CASSLFGGVHGYTF.

In its sample, this clonotype was seen once. The chain has TRBV7-2 and TRBJ2-5; 7 bases match TRBD1. With 7 bases clipped from V and 1 base from J, the junction kept 3 bases outside the gene matches. Germline V CDR1 and CDR2: SGHTA, FQGNSA. This CDR3 is built from 13 residues. In DNA form, the CDR3 reads TGTGCCAGCAATAGGGGGCCCCAAGAGACCCAGTACTTC. Translating it yields CASNRGPQETQYF.

This clonotype was found a few times. The gene calls are TRBV5-4 and TRBJ2-2; 10 positions match TRBD2. The CDR3 sequence is 16 residues long. Per germline, CDR1 SGHNT and CDR2 YYREEE (reference sequence). Trimming removed 4 bases from V and 2 bases from J; junction bases left unmatched: 5. CDR3 in DNA: TGTGCCAGCAGCCCGATAGCGGGAGGAAACACCGGGGAGCTGTTTTTT. Its protein product is CASSPIAGGNTGELFF.

This clonotype was counted only a few times. The chain is built from TRBV6-1 and TRBJ1-2; no clear D. Trimming removed 6 bases at V and 0 bases at J, with 11 bases between. This CDR3 spans 14 amino acids. CDR1 is MNHNS and CDR2 is SASEGT in the germline V gene. CDR3 in DNA: TGTGCCAGCAGCCCCCGGGCCACTAACTATGGCTACACCTTC. Its protein product is CASSPRATNYGYTF.

The chain links TRBV15 to TRBJ1-5, with D maybe TRBD1 (5 bases). Germline loops: CDR1 LNHNV, CDR2 YYDKDF (reference sequence). Trimming removed 0 bases at V and 7 bases at J, with 10 bases between. This CDR3 comprises 14 residues. The DNA for the CDR3 is TGTGCCACCAGCAGAGAGAGGGGATGGCAGCCCCAGCATTTT. Protein: CATSRERGWQPQHF. Full variable domain (outside the CDR3, taken from reference TRBV15 and TRBJ1-5): DAMVIQNPRYQVTQFGKPVTLSCSQTLNHNVMYWYQQKSSQAPKLLFHYYDKDFNNEADTPDNFQSRRPNTSFCFLDIRSPGLGDTAMYLCATSRERGWQPQHFGDGTRLSIL.

The V call is TRBV7-9, the J call TRBJ2-6; D not resolved. This CDR3 is 17 amino acids long. The V gene lost 1 base and the J gene lost 0 bases, with 10 bases spanning the gap. The V gene's germline CDR1 is SEHNR and CDR2 FQNEAQ (reference sequence). In nucleotides, the CDR3 is TGTGCCAGCAGCTTAGGTTCATCCTCCTCTGGGGCCAACGTCCTGACTTTC. This codes for CASSLGSSSSGANVLTF.

J is TRBJ1-1 and V is TRBV12-3 or TRBV12-4; D is possibly TRBD1 (5 bases). With 6 bases removed from V and 4 bases from J, the gap between germline ends came to 15 bases. The CDR3 totals 14 residues. CDR3 sequence reads: CASSPQGEGTEAFF. CDR3 nucleotides: TGTGCCAGCAGCCCGCAGGGAGAGGGCACTGAAGCTTTCTTT.

This clonotype was detected many times. The V call is TRBV7-2, the J call TRBJ1-3, with D uncertain. The length of the CDR3 is 15 residues. Germline V gene lookup returns CDR1 SGHTA and CDR2 FQGNSA. Trimming took 1 base from V and 0 from J, leaving 7 bases between them. CDR3 DNA: TGTGCCAGCAGCTTAGACCGCATCTCTGGAAACACCATATATTTT. Protein product: CASSLDRISGNTIYF.

In this sample, this clonotype turned up a few times. This sequence joins TRBV4-3 and TRBJ2-1, with D unclear. The ends were cut back, 0 bases at V and 8 bases at J, with 8 bases in the middle. The CDR3 spans 13 residues. Germline CDR1 reads LGHNA; CDR2 reads YSLEER. CDR3 coding DNA: TGCGCCAGCAGCCAAGATAAGGGCTATGAGCAGTTCTTC. This translates into CASSQDKGYEQFF.

This clonotype came up a few times. The chain employs TRBV3-1 and TRBJ2-3; a possible D gene is TRBD2 (5 bases). CDR1 and CDR2 from the germline V gene are LGHDT and YNNKEL (reference sequence). This CDR3 contains 13 residues. V lost 2 bases and J lost 4, with 7 bases in between. CDR3 sequence: CASSQRGSDTQYF. CDR3 DNA: TGTGCCAGCAGCCAACGGGGTTCAGATACGCAGTATTTT.

The genes are TRBV4-3 and TRBJ2-1; 8 bases are a match to TRBD2. CDR3 length: 16 residues. The trim removed 1 base at V and 6 bases at J, leaving 8 bases unmatched. The germline CDR1 and CDR2 sequences are LGHNA and YSLEER. CDR3 nucleotides: TGCGCCAGCAGCCAAGCCCCTGGACTAGCTTCCAATGAGCAGTTCTTC. This translates into CASSQAPGLASNEQFF.